This T cell receptor (beta chain) is from a study of blood T cell repertoires in COVID-19. Background on the study: Acute and convalescent COVID-19 specimens originated in the United States, Italy and Spain. Sources were T cells, B-cell-depleted T cells, or PBMCs; the material itself was cDNA or gDNA.

Per the study methods: Amplified reference gene primers provided the basis for estimating nucleated cell counts. Profiling relied on immunoSEQ multiplex PCR, and the TCRdb table lists in-frame clones only, not all of them. The V and J calls and clone size were taken over from that table, and D and trimming were inferred from the DNA. The table shows 150,000 to 200,000 clones, with 70% to 80% occurring only once. The CDR3 is 13 residues long. Germline values: CDR1 MNHEY, CDR2 SVGAGI. Trimming took off 0 bases at V and 4 bases at J, with 6 bases between the two ends. The V and J genes are TRBV6-5 and TRBJ1-2, with D unresolved. Sequencing was performed on peripheral blood. This clonotype originated in a man aged 55 to 70 with acute or convalescent COVID-19. The CDR3 protein is CASSYSQVYGYTF. DNA of the CDR3: TGTGCCAGCAGTTACTCCCAGGTCTATGGCTACACCTTC.